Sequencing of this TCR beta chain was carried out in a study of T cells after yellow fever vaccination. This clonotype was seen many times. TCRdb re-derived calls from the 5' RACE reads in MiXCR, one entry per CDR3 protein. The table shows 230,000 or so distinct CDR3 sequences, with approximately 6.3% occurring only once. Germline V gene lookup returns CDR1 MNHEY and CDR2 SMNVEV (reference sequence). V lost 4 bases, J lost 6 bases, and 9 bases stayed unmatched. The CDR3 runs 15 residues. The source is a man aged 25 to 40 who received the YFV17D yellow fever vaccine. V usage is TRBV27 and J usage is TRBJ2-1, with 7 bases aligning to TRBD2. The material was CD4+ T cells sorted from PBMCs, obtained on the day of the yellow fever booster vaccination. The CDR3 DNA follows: TGTGCCAGCAGTTCCGTGGGAGGGCCAAGCAATGAGCAGTTCTTC. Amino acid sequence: CASSSVGGPSNEQFF.